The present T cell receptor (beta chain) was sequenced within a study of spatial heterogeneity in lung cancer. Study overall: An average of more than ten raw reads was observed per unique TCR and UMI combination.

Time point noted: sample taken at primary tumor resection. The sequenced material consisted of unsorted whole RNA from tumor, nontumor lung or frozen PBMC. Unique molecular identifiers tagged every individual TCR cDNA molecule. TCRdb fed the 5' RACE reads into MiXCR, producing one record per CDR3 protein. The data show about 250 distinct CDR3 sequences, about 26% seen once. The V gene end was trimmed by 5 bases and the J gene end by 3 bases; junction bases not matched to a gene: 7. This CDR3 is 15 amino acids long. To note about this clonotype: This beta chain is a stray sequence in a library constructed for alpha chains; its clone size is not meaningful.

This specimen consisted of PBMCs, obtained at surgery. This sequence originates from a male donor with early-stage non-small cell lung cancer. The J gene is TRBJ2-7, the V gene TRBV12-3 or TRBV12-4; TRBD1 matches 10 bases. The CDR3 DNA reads TGTGCCAGCAGTCCGGGGGACAGGGGTGGCTACGAGCAGTACTTC. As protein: CASSPGDRGGYEQYF.